These 3 T cell receptor beta chains originate from one sample sequenced in a study of T cells after yellow fever vaccination. MiXCR, run by TCRdb on the 5' RACE reads, gives a single entry per CDR3 protein. This table holds 100,000 to 150,000 distinct CDR3 sequences, 8.9% found once. Material: CD8+ T cells sorted from PBMCs, obtained on the day of the yellow fever booster vaccination. The receptors here all came from a man younger than 35 who received the YFV17D yellow fever vaccine.

V gene TRBV6-6 combines with J gene TRBJ1-1; D gene unclear. This CDR3 is built from 16 residues. CDR1 MNHNY and CDR2 SVGAGI come from the germline V gene (reference sequence). Between the trimmed V and J ends, which lost 0 bases and 1 base, there was a span of 12 bases. This chain's CDR3 is CASSYSPFRGNTEAFF. The CDR3 DNA reads as TGTGCCAGCAGTTACTCACCCTTCCGTGGGAACACTGAAGCTTTCTTT.

In its sample, this clonotype was seen many times. The chain employs TRBV4-3 and TRBJ2-7; D gene ambiguous. The CDR3 extends over 13 amino acids. Germline CDR1 LGHNA, CDR2 YSLEER. Trimming cost V 1 base and J 5 bases, with 9 bases left between them. The CDR3 is CASSQGPRNEQYV. CDR3 sequence (DNA): TGCGCCAGCAGCCAAGGGCCCAGGAACGAGCAGTACGTC.

This clonotype was seen a handful of times. CDR3 DNA: TGTGCCAGCAGCTCCGGGGCCGATCTCGAGCAGTACTTC. Protein: CASSSGADLEQYF. The chain combines TRBV7-6 with TRBJ2-7; D is perhaps TRBD1 or TRBD2 (5 bases each). Germline V lookup: CDR1 SGHVS, CDR2 FNYEAQ. The length of the CDR3 is 13 residues. V was clipped by 4 bases and J by 6 bases, with 13 bases between them.